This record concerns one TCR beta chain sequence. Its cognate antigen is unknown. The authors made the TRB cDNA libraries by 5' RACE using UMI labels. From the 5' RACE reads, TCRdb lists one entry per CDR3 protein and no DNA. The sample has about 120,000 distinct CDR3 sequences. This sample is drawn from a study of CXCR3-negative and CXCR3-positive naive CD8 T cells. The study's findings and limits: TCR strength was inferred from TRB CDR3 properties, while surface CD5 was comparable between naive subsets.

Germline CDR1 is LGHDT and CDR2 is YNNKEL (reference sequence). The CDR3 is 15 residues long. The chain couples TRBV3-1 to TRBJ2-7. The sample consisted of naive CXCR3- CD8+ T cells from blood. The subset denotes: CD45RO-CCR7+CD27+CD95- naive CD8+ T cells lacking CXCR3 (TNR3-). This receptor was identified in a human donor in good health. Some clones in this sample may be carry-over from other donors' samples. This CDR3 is CASSQEMVASYEQYF.